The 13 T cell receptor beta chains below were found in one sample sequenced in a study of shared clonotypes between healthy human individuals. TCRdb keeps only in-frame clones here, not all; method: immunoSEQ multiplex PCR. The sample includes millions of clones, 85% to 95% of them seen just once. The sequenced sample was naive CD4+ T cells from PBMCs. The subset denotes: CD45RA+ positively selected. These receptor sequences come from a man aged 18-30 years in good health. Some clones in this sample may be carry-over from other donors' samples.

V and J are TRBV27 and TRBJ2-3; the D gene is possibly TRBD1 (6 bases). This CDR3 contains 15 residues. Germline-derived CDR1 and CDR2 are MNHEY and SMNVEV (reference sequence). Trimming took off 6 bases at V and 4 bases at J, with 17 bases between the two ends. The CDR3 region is CASSELDSGADTQYF. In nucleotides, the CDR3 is TGTGCCAGCAGCGAACTCGACTCAGGGGCAGATACGCAGTATTTT.

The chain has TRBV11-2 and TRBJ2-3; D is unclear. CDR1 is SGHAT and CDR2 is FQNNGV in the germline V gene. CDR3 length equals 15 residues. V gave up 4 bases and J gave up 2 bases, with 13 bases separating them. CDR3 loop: CASSSKPSLTDTQYF. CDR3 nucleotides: TGTGCCAGCAGCTCGAAGCCTAGTCTCACAGATACGCAGTATTTT.

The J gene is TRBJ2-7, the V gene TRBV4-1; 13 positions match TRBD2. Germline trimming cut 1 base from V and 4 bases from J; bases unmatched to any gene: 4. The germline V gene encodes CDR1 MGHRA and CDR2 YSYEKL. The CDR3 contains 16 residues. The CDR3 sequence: CASSQGTSGRSYEQYF. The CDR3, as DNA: TGCGCCAGCAGCCAAGGGACTAGCGGGAGATCATACGAGCAGTACTTC.

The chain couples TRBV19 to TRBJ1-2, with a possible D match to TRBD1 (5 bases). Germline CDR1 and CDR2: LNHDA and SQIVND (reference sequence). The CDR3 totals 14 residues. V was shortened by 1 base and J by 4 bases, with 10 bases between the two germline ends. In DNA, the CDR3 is TGTGCCAGTAGTATAGCAACAGGCTCCTATGGCTACACCTTC. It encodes CASSIATGSYGYTF.

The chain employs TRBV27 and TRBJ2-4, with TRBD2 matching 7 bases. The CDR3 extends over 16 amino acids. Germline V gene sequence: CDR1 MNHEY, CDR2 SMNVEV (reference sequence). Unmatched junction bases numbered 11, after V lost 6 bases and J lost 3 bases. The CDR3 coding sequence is TGTGCCAGCAGAGACCCGGGGGGACTTGGCAAAAACATTCAGTACTTC. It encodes CASRDPGGLGKNIQYF.

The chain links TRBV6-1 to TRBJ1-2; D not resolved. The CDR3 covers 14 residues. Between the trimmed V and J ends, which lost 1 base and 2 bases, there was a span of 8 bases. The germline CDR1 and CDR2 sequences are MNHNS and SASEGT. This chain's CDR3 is CASSEVAVNYGYTF. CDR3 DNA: TGTGCCAGCAGTGAAGTTGCGGTGAACTATGGCTACACCTTC.

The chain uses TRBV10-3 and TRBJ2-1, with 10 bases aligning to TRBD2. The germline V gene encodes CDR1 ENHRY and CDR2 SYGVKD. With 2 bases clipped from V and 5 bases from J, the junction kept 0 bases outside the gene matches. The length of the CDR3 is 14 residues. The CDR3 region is CAISEGLADNEQFF. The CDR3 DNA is TGTGCCATCAGTGAGGGACTAGCGGACAATGAGCAGTTCTTC.

This CDR3 is CASSLLGTEQFF. CDR3 bases: TGTGCCAGCAGTTTATTGGGGACTGAGCAGTTCTTC. The V gene is TRBV28, the J gene TRBJ2-1; D assignment may be TRBD1 or TRBD2 (5 bases each). Deletions cut 1 base from V and 9 bases from J, with 7 bases between. The CDR3 totals 12 residues. Germline V gene sequence: CDR1 MDHEN, CDR2 SYDVKM. Full variable domain (remainder filled in from reference TRBV28 and TRBJ2-1): DVKVTQSSRYLVKRTGEKVFLECVQDMDHENMFWYRQDPGLGLRLIYFSYDVKMKEKGDIPEGYSVSREKKERFSLILESASTNQTSMYLCASSLLGTEQFFGPGTRLTVL.

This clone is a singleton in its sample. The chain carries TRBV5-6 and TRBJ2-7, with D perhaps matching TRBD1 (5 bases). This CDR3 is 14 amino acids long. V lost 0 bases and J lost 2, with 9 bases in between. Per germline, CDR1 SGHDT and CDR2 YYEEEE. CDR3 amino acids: CASSLAPTAYEQYF. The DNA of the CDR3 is TGTGCCAGCAGCTTGGCCCCGACAGCCTACGAGCAGTACTTC.

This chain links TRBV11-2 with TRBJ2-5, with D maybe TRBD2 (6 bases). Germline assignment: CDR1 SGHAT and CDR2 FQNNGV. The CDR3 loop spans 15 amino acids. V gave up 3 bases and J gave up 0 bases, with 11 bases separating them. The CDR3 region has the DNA TGTGCCAGCAGCTTCCTTGGCGGGAACCAAGAGACCCAGTACTTC. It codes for CASSFLGGNQETQYF.

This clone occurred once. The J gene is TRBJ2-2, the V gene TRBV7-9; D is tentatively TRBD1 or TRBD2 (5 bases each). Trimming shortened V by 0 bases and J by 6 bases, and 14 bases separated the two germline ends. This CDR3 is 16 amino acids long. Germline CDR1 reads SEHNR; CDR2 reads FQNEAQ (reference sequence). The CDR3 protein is CASSLAVGTIPGELFF. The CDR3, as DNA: TGTGCCAGCAGCTTAGCTGTAGGGACGATACCCGGGGAGCTGTTTTTT.

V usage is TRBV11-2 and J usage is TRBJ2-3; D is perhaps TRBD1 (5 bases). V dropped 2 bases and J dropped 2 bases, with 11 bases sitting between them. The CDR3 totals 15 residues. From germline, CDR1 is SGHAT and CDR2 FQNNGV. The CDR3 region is CASSLLRTITDTQYF. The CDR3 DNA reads TGTGCCAGCAGCTTACTGCGGACAATCACAGATACGCAGTATTTT.

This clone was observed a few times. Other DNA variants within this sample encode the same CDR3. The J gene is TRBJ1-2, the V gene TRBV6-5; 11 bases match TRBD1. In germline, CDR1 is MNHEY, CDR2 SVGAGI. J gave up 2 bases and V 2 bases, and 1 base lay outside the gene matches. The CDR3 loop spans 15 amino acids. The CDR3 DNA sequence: TGTGCCAGCAGTTACCGGGACAGGGGGAACTATGGCTACACCTTC. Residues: CASSYRDRGNYGYTF.